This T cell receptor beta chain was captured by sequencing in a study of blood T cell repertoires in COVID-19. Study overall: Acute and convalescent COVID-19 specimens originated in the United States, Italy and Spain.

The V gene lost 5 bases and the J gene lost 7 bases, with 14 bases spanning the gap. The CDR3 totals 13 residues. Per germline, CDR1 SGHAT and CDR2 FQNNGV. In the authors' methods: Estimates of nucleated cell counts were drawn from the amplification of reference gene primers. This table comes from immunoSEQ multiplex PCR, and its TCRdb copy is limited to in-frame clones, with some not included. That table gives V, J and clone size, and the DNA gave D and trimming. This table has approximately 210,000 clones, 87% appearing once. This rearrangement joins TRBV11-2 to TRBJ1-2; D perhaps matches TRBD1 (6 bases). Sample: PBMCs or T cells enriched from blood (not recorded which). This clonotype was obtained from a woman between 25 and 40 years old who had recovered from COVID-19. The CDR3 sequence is CASSQGTVRGYTF. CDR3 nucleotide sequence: TGTGCCAGCAGCCAGGGGACCGTGCGTGGCTACACCTTC. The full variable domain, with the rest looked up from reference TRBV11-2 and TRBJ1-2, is EAGVAQSPRYKIIEKRQSVAFWCNPISGHATLYWYQQILGQGPKLLIQFQNNGVVDDSQLPKDRFSAERLKGVDSTLKIQPAKLEDSAVYLCASSQGTVRGYTFGSGTRLTVV.